What follows are 7 T cell receptor beta chains derived from one specimen sequenced in a study of control samples from healthy donors and cancer patients. Clones were read by immunoSEQ multiplex PCR, and TCRdb kept only the in-frame ones, dropping some. The repertoire holds tens of thousands of clones, with around 84% as singletons. Sequenced material: PBMCs. The source is a man aged 65 to 79 with lung cancer.

This rearrangement joins TRBV3-1 (or the pseudogene TRBV3-2) to TRBJ1-2; D possibly corresponds to TRBD1 (6 bases). The CDR3 covers 15 residues. The ends were cut back, 3 bases at V and 0 bases at J, with 11 bases in the middle. Germline V lookup: CDR1 LGHDT, CDR2 YNNKEL (reference sequence). DNA for the CDR3: TGTGCCAGCAGCCACTTACAGGGAGCTAACTATGGCTACACCTTC. Translation gives CASSHLQGANYGYTF.

This chain joins TRBV5-4 and TRBJ2-1; 8 bases are shared with TRBD2. The CDR3 contains 15 residues. V shed 0 bases and J 2 bases; nucleotides not matched to a gene: 1. Germline V gene data show CDR1 as SGHNT and CDR2 as YYREEE (reference sequence). The CDR3 DNA is TGTGCCAGCAGCTTGGAACTAGCGGCCTACAATGAGCAGTTCTTC. It encodes CASSLELAAYNEQFF.

The chain links TRBV19 to TRBJ2-7; D is ambiguous. V lost 5 bases and J lost 5, with 25 bases in between. The CDR3 loop spans 17 amino acids. Germline V gene lookup returns CDR1 LNHDA and CDR2 SQIVND (reference sequence). DNA of the CDR3: TGTGCCAGTAGTGAGTCCCCGGCGCCGGTGGGGTCCCACGAGCAGTACTTC. This sequence encodes CASSESPAPVGSHEQYF.

The J gene is TRBJ1-1, the V gene TRBV6-2 or TRBV6-3; D is perhaps TRBD1 (6 bases). Trimming pared 3 bases from V and 3 bases from J, leaving 11 bases between. The V gene's germline CDR1 is MNHEY and CDR2 SVGEGT. CDR3 length: 14 residues. This chain's CDR3 is CASSYDRWYTEAFF. The DNA for the CDR3 is TGTGCCAGCAGTTATGACAGGTGGTACACTGAAGCTTTCTTT.

The chain is built from TRBV28 and TRBJ1-1; TRBD1 might be the D (5 bases). The CDR3 extends over 13 amino acids. Germline V lookup: CDR1 MDHEN, CDR2 SYDVKM. V lost 3 bases and J lost 6, with 11 bases in between. CDR3 nucleotides: TGTGCCAGCAGTTTGATACAGGTTCCTGAAGCTTTCTTT. Encoded protein: CASSLIQVPEAFF. The complete variable domain, with remaining parts taken from reference TRBV28 and TRBJ1-1, reads DVKVTQSSRYLVKRTGEKVFLECVQDMDHENMFWYRQDPGLGLRLIYFSYDVKMKEKGDIPEGYSVSREKKERFSLILESASTNQTSMYLCASSLIQVPEAFFGQGTRLTVV.

The chain has TRBV12-3 or TRBV12-4 and TRBJ2-5; the match to TRBD2 covers 8 bases. V was pared by 3 bases and J by 4 bases, with 1 base of the junction left unmatched. The CDR3 is made up of 13 amino acids. As DNA, the CDR3 is TGTGCCAGCAGTTTCGGGGGGGTAGAGACCCAGTACTTC. It codes for CASSFGGVETQYF.

Only one count was recorded for this clone. The rearrangement links TRBV30 to TRBJ2-7; no clear D gene. V shed 3 bases and J shed 2 bases, with 11 bases lying between them. Germline V CDR1 and CDR2: GTSNPN, SVGIG (reference sequence). The CDR3 is 13 residues long. The CDR3 protein is CAWSPLDAYEQYF. The CDR3, as DNA: TGTGCCTGGAGCCCCCTAGACGCCTACGAGCAGTACTTC.